This T cell receptor beta chain derives from a study of post-analysis software for immune sequencing data. Whole-study context: The patients showed relapsing-remitting, secondary progressive and progressive-relapsing multiple sclerosis courses. Overall study results and limits: The study found TRBV5-6, TRBV5-1 and TRBV20-1 among 5 or 6 TRBV segments more frequent in patients than controls. Samples from a shared batch, those prepared together, strongly co-clustered by F measure. Controls showed significantly higher normalized Chao1 diversity than did multiple sclerosis patients.

The CDR3 spans 15 residues. CDR1 is DFQATT and CDR2 is SNEGSKA in the germline V gene (reference sequence). For this clonotype: No antigen is known for it.

TCR beta libraries were prepared from cDNA with unique molecular identifiers. cDNA molecules numbering about half a million came from roughly 1 to 10 million T cells. TCRdb redid the calling of the PCR reads with MiXCR, one entry per CDR3 protein. The repertoire holds more than 450,000 distinct CDR3 sequences, with under 40% as singletons. The J gene is TRBJ2-7, the V gene TRBV20-1; TRBD1 matches 7 bases. The DNA end is a closer match to TRBJ2-4, so the J assignment may be wrong. This TCR derives from a girl younger than 18 with multiple sclerosis. The sequencing sample was made of blood. The CDR3 coding sequence is TGCAGTGCTAGAAGACAGGGAGTCCCCAAAAACATTCAGTACTTC. It codes for CSARRQGVPKNIQYF.